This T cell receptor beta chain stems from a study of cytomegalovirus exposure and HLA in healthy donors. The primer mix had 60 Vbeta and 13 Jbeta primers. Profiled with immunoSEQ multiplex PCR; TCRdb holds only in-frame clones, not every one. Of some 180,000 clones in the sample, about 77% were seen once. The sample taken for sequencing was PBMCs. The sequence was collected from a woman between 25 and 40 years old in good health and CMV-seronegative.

CDR3 region: CASTLRAGGLSTDTQYF. The CDR3 nucleotides are TGTGCCAGTACCCTTCGAGCGGGGGGCCTGAGCACAGATACGCAGTATTTT. This rearrangement joins TRBV19 to TRBJ2-3, with TRBD2 matching 9 bases. Germline CDR1 and CDR2: LNHDA and SQIVND (reference sequence). This CDR3 has 17 amino acids. Trimming took 7 bases from V and 0 from J; bases not matched to a gene: 11.